This T cell receptor beta chain was identified during a study of beta chain features in type 1 diabetes. Study information: Summed over all samples, the examined sorted cells came to 95 million to 130 million. Findings of the study overall: Significant though moderate, a shortening of TCRB CDR3s appeared in all four CD4+ subsets of Type 1 diabetes patients.

On average, the one heparinised blood draw given by each donor was about 116 mL. A CD45RO/CCR7/CD25/CD127/CD95/CD27 panel sorted naive, central memory, regulatory and stem cell-like memory CD4+ cells. Reverse transcribing all isolated RNA meant expressed TCRB transcripts were sequenced. The assay was immunoSEQ multiplex PCR, and TCRdb's table has in-frame clones only and misses some. The sample lists roughly 150,000 clones; around 10% were seen once. In this sample, this clone turned up a few times. Its antigen remains unidentified. The sequenced sample was central memory CD4+ T cells from blood. The sequence came from a man aged 18 to 29 in good health.

The CDR3 DNA reads TGTGCCAGCAGCCGGACAGGCCTCGGGAGGGATGGCTACACCTTC. Residues: CASSRTGLGRDGYTF. The genes are TRBV9 and TRBJ1-2, with 7 bases aligning to TRBD1. Germline assignment: CDR1 SGDLS and CDR2 YYNGEE. V was clipped by 4 bases and J by 6 bases; unmatched bases: 12. There are 15 residues in the CDR3.